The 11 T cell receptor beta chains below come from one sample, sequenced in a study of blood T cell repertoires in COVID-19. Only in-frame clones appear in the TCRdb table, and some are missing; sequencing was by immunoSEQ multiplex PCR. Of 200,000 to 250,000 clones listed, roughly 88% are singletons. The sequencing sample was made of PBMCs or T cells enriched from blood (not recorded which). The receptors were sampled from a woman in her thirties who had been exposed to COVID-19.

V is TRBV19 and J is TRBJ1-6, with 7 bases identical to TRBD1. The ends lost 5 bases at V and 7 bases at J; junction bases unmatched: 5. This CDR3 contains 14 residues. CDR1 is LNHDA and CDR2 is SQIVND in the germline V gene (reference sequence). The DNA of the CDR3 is TGTGCCAGTAGTCGTACAGGGGACAATTCACCCCTCCACTTT. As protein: CASSRTGDNSPLHF.

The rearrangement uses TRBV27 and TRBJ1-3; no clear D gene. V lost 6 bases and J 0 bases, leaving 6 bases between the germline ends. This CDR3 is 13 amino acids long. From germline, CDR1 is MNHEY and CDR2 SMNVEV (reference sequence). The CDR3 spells CASRLFSGNTIYF. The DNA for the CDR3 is TGTGCCAGCAGACTGTTCTCTGGAAACACCATATATTTT.

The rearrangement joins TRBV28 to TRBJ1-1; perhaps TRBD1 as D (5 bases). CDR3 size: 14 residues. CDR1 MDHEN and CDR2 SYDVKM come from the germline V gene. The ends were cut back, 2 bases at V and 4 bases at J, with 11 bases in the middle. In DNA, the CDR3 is TGTGCCAGCAGTTTAGGGGGGTCTGGCACTGAAGCTTTCTTT. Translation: CASSLGGSGTEAFF.

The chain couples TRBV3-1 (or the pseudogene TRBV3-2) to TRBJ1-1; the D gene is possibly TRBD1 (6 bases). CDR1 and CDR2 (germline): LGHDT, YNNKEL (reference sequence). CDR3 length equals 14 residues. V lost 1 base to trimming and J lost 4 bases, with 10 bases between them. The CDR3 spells CASSQGWGPTEAFF. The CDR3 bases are TGTGCCAGCAGCCAAGGATGGGGGCCCACTGAAGCTTTCTTT.

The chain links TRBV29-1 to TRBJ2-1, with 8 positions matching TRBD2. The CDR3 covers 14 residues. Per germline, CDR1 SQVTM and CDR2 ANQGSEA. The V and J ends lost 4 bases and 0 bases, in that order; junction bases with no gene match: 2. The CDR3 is CSVVAGSSYNEQFF. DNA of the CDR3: TGCAGCGTTGTAGCGGGGAGCTCCTACAATGAGCAGTTCTTC.

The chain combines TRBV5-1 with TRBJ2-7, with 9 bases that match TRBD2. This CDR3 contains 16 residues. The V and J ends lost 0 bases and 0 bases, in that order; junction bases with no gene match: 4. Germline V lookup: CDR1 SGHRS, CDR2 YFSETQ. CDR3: CASSLGSGSLSYEQYF. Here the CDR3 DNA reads TGCGCCAGCAGCTTGGGTAGCGGGAGCCTCTCCTACGAGCAGTACTTC.

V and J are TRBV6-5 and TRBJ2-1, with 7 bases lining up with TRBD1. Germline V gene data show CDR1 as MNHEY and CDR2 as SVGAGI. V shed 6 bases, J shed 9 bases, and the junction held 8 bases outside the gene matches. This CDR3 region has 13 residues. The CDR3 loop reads CASRATGVGEQFF. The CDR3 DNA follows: TGTGCCAGCAGGGCAACAGGGGTAGGTGAGCAGTTCTTC.

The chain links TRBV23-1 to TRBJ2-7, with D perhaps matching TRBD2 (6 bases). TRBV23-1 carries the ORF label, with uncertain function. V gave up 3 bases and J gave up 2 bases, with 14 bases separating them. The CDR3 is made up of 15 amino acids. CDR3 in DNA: TGCGCCAGCAGTCAGGGAGGTGCTAGTCCCTACGAGCAGTACTTC. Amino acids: CASSQGGASPYEQYF.

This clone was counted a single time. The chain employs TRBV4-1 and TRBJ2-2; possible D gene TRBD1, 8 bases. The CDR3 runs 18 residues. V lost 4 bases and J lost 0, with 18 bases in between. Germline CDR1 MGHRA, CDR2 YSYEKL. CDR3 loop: CASSPWGGQAANTGELFF. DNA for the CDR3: TGCGCCAGCAGCCCTTGGGGGGGACAGGCAGCGAACACCGGGGAGCTGTTTTTT.

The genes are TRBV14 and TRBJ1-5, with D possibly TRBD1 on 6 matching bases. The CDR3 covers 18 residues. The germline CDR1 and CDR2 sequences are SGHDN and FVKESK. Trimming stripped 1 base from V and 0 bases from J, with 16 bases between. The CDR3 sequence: CASSQVAQGAYSNQPQHF. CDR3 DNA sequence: TGTGCCAGCAGCCAAGTCGCACAGGGAGCCTATAGCAATCAGCCCCAGCATTTT.

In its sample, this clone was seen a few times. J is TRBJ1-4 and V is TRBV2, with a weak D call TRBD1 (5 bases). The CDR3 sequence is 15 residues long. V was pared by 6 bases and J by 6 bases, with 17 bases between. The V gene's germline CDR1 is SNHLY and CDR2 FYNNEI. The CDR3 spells CASRPRGLGDEKLFF. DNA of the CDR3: TGTGCCAGCAGGCCTAGGGGACTGGGGGATGAAAAACTGTTTTTT.